This T cell receptor (beta chain) stems from a study of T cells in Graves' hyperthyroidism and ophthalmopathy (dated by TCRdb to about 2019). For context, the study as a whole: Peripheral blood samples were taken at the time of initial diagnosis, prior to any treatment. To identify distinguishing TCR V-J signatures, a discovery cohort of about 100 patients was used, comprising approximately 40 with Graves' ophthalmopathy and around 60 with stable Graves' hyperthyroidism. Prospective prediction of ophthalmopathy was tested in an independent validation cohort consisting of fewer than 20 hyperthyroidism patients and around 16 patients who later progressed to ophthalmopathy. The 100 discovery patients were divided at random into training and test sets in a 7:3 ratio. In addition, the study compared T-cell repertoires in thyroid tissue and in blood from a handful of Graves' hyperthyroidism patients. Following sampling, methimazole starting at 30 mg daily was given to hyperthyroidism patients, and high-dose intravenous methylprednisolone was given to ophthalmopathy patients. The paper reports TCR Vbeta CDR3 sequencing of some 140 peripheral blood samples: fewer than 50 ophthalmopathy, under 85 hyperthyroidism and 17 progressor patients.

The TCR beta CDR3 regions were amplified from RNA transcripts. For the first round of RT-PCR on the TCR CDR3, the HTBI primer set was used together with the Qiagen OneStep RT-PCR kit. The libraries were constructed in a second round of multiplex PCR and then size-selected and purified. Paired-end sequencing of the libraries was performed with 100 bp reads on an Illumina HiSeq2000. As for how the authors treated the data: SOAPnuke was used to process the raw data, throwing out any read that contained adapters or uncalled bases, had a mean Phred below 15, or lacked an exact constant-primer or identifier match. High-quality paired reads were merged using COPE v1.2.5, and each unique nucleotide sequence was defined as a clonotype. MiTCR v1.1 was used to align clonotypes to the IMGT TRBV, TRBD and TRBJ reference segments. The analysis was restricted to V-J combinations with a frequency above 0.0001, which together covered 99% to 99.2% of the repertoires. A TCS score was defined as the ratio between F50 (clonal expansion) and ExV (chaos), using BLOSUM62-based TCRdist between CDR3 peptides within each V-J. Welch's t-statistics and random forest reduced roughly 500 V-J features to 10 to 15, which were used in a naive Bayes classifier (R e1071). Through fastp at Q25 and MiXCR, TCRdb rebuilt clones from the public reads, retaining in-frame beta chains. One record per CDR3 amino acid sequence lists the most common genes and DNA. These V and J calls derive from TCRdb rather than the authors' analysis. This sample has about 570,000 distinct CDR3 sequences in its table, and about 15% of those were observed once. The ten largest clonotypes hold about 15% of the sample.

What the study reported, not specific to this receptor: In validation, the model predicted progression to ophthalmopathy a median of roughly 6.2 months before onset, with approximately 71% sensitivity and nearly 75% specificity. Blood samples also contained most of the expanded thyroid clonotypes (frequency above 0.001), which suggests that blood repertoires may reflect thyroid immune responses. In cross-validation, a model built on a 13 V-J signature told ophthalmopathy apart from stable hyperthyroidism with 85% to 90% sensitivity and roughly 81% specificity, and in testing the same model reached 80%/75%. No statistical method was used to set the sample size in advance, and investigators knew the group allocation.

The germline V end is reduced by 4 bases and the J end by 1 base; junction bases left unmatched: 4. CDR1 and CDR2 are drawn from the germline V gene (reference sequence): SEHNR, FQNEAQ. Measured from the cysteine to the phenylalanine, the CDR3 is 16 residues long. The only DNA kept is the CDR3, 48 bases in frame from the first base. Stable Graves' hyperthyroidism was defined as the absence of progression to ophthalmopathy over 18 months of follow-up. Hyperthyroidism patients were aged 18 to 65 years and newly diagnosed, with disease duration of less than 2 months. Patients with uncontrolled infections, other autoimmune diseases, pregnancy or lactation were excluded. Clinical symptoms, serum thyroxine and TRAb, thyroid ultrasound, and orbital computed tomography formed the basis for the diagnoses. Ficoll-Paque density gradient centrifugation was used to isolate PBMCs from around 10 ml of fresh peripheral blood. Total RNA was extracted with Trizol reagent, and quality was checked on an Agilent 2100 Bioanalyzer.

There are a few counts of this clonotype. Its antigen is currently not known. Per-base qualities were not stored, and no clone one base away is much larger. Input material: blood. The receptor chain draws on TRBV7-9 and TRBJ1-4; 9 of the junction bases match TRBD1. This receptor was identified in a woman aged 40 to 55 with Graves' hyperthyroidism. The nucleotide sequence is given as TGTGCCAGCAGCTCGACAGGGGGACGAACTAATGAAAAACTGTTTTTT. Translated, this is CASSSTGGRTNEKLFF. The entire variable domain, with the stretches around the CDR3 drawn from the reference TRBV7-9 and TRBJ1-4 proteins, is DTGVSQNPRHKITKRGQNVTFRCDPISEHNRLYWYRQTLGQGPEFLTYFQNEAQLEKSRLLSDRFSAERPKGSFSTLEIQRTEQGDSAMYLCASSSTGGRTNEKLFFGSGTQLSVL.